These 14 T cell receptor beta chains came from one sample sequenced in a study of blood T cell repertoires in COVID-19 (dated by TCRdb to the early 2020s). Library method: the immunoSEQ multiplex PCR assay. The source is immuneACCESS, and TCRdb retained only in-frame sequences with V and J called. Part of the clones is not carried over; for the studies checked, unresolved V genes explain less than half of this, and the remainder is unexplained. The sample profile shows about 110,000 clones; roughly 90% of them were found once. The ten largest clones represent nearly 5% of the sample. The specimen was peripheral blood. These receptor sequences come from a man aged 40-49 years with active or convalescent COVID-19.

The chain combines TRBV7-8 with TRBJ1-5; 10 nucleotides match TRBD1. The trim removed 5 bases at V and 5 bases at J, leaving 6 bases unmatched. The CDR3 has 15 amino acids. Looked up from germline, CDR1 is SGHVS and CDR2 is FQNEAQ. The CDR3 is CASSPRTGGHQPQHF. Here the CDR3 DNA reads TGTGCCAGCAGCCCTAGGACAGGGGGGCATCAGCCCCAGCATTTT.

V gene TRBV4-3 combines with J gene TRBJ1-5; D unclear. Germline CDR1 and CDR2: LGHNA and YSLEER. This CDR3 is built from 16 residues. Trimming took 0 bases from V and 1 from J, leaving 10 bases between them. CDR3 in amino acids: CASSQEAAISNQPQHF. The CDR3 bases are TGCGCCAGCAGCCAAGAAGCGGCAATAAGCAATCAGCCCCAGCATTTT.

The chain is built from TRBV12-3 or TRBV12-4 and TRBJ1-5; D gene ambiguous. The CDR3 runs 12 residues. The ends were cut back, 7 bases at V and 5 bases at J, with 9 bases in the middle. The DNA for the CDR3 is TGTGCCAGCACCGCCGGGGATCAGCCCCAGCATTTT. This gives the protein CASTAGDQPQHF.

The rearrangement uses TRBV7-2 and TRBJ1-5, with D possibly being TRBD1 (5 bases). CDR3 size: 13 residues. With 5 bases removed from V and 7 bases from J, the gap between germline ends came to 12 bases. Germline V gene lookup returns CDR1 SGHTA and CDR2 FQGNSA. CDR3 bases: TGTGCCAGCAGCCGGGGGGGTAACCAGCCCCAGCATTTT. Protein: CASSRGGNQPQHF.

The genes are TRBV18 and TRBJ2-7; D not certain. The CDR3 totals 12 residues. Trimming removed 3 bases from V and 6 bases from J, with 9 bases in between. The V gene's germline CDR1 is KGHSH and CDR2 LQKENI. The CDR3 reads CASSPGSIEQYF. CDR3 sequence (DNA): TGTGCCAGCTCACCGGGTAGCATCGAGCAGTACTTC.

The table lists this clone with a count of one. The rearrangement uses TRBV12-3 or TRBV12-4 and TRBJ2-4; D remains unclear. The V end lost 1 base, the J end lost 10 bases, and 5 bases lay between the germline ends. The CDR3 covers 11 residues. The CDR3 DNA is TGTGCCAGCAGTTTAGGGCCGATTCAGTACTTC. Translation gives CASSLGPIQYF.

V and J are TRBV3-1 (or the pseudogene TRBV3-2) and TRBJ1-5, with a possible D match to TRBD1 (6 bases). The CDR3 runs to 17 residues. The ends were cut back, 4 bases at V and 1 base at J, with 17 bases in the middle. Germline CDR1 is LGHDT and CDR2 is YNNKEL (reference sequence). The CDR3 DNA sequence: TGTGCCAGCAGCCCCCGGGTAGGGGGTAGCAGCAATCAGCCCCAGCATTTT. Residues: CASSPRVGGSSNQPQHF.

The chain couples TRBV19 to TRBJ1-1, with 8 bases fitting TRBD1. There are 14 residues in the CDR3. V lost 4 bases to trimming and J lost 5 bases; unmatched junction nucleotides: 6. Germline loops: CDR1 LNHDA, CDR2 SQIVND (reference sequence). Here the CDR3 DNA reads TGTGCCAGTAGTACCTTCCAGGGGGCAACTGAAGCTTTCTTT. The encoded protein is CASSTFQGATEAFF.

The V gene is TRBV6-4, the J gene TRBJ2-1; 13 nucleotides agree with TRBD2. Trimming removed 6 bases from V and 5 bases from J; junction bases left unmatched: 4. Per germline, CDR1 MRHNA and CDR2 SNTAGT. This CDR3 comprises 15 residues. The CDR3 DNA reads as TGTGCCAGCAGCGAGGGACTAGCGGGGAACAATGAGCAGTTCTTC. Translating gives CASSEGLAGNNEQFF.

This sequence joins TRBV9 and TRBJ2-6, with D tentatively TRBD1 (6 bases). The CDR3 has 16 residues. Germline-derived CDR1 and CDR2 are SGDLS and YYNGEE. V gave up 2 bases and J gave up 0 bases, with 9 bases separating them. CDR3 in amino acids: CASSVEQGSGANVLTF. The CDR3 nucleotides read TGTGCCAGCAGCGTTGAACAGGGCTCTGGGGCCAACGTCCTGACTTTC.

This clone is labeled medium-sized. This chain joins TRBV27 and TRBJ1-2, with D tentatively TRBD1 (5 bases). The CDR3 has 17 amino acids. V was trimmed by 7 bases and J by 0 bases, leaving 21 bases between them. In germline, CDR1 is MNHEY, CDR2 SMNVEV (reference sequence). CDR3 loop: CASTTTNPGGTNYGYTF. The DNA for the CDR3 is TGTGCCAGCACCACTACCAACCCCGGGGGAACTAACTATGGCTACACCTTC.

The chain joins TRBV3-1 (or the pseudogene TRBV3-2) to TRBJ2-6; D is perhaps TRBD1 (5 bases). CDR1 is LGHDT, CDR2 YNNKEL, per germline (reference sequence). There are 17 residues in the CDR3. V was trimmed by 7 bases and J by 0 bases, leaving 16 bases between them. CDR3 bases: TGTGCCAGCACCCTGGGGCAGGGAACCTCTGGGGCCAACGTCCTGACTTTC. This translates into CASTLGQGTSGANVLTF.

The chain combines TRBV18 with TRBJ1-1, with 7 nucleotides matching TRBD1. The CDR3 sequence is 16 residues long. From germline, CDR1 is KGHSH and CDR2 LQKENI. V shed 5 bases and J 5 bases; nucleotides not matched to a gene: 14. The CDR3: CASSSTVNRGRTEAFF. The CDR3 bases are TGTGCCAGCTCATCGACAGTCAACAGGGGAAGAACTGAAGCTTTCTTT.

The chain carries TRBV24-1 and TRBJ2-5; 10 nucleotides align to TRBD2. V lost 1 base to trimming and J lost 5 bases; unmatched junction nucleotides: 3. The V gene's germline CDR1 is KGHDR and CDR2 SFDVKD. The CDR3 is made up of 15 amino acids. This CDR3 is CATSDLGTSVETQYF. DNA of the CDR3: TGTGCCACCAGTGATTTAGGGACTAGCGTGGAGACCCAGTACTTC.